The clone carrying this TCR beta chain has at least ten counts. The source of the sample is a study of T-cell reconstitution after alpha-beta-depleted transplantation in children. Preparation of the TCRbeta library involved a method that used unique molecular identifiers. A single record per CDR3 protein comes from TCRdb applying MiXCR to the PCR reads. The profile covers 190,000 or so distinct CDR3 sequences, with roughly 7.5% appearing a single time and more than 2.5% taken by the ten largest. The CDR3 loop spans 15 amino acids. CDR1 is ENHRY and CDR2 is SYGVKD in the germline V gene. Trimming removed 6 bases at V and 0 bases at J, with 11 bases between.

Source: PBMCs from the stem cell graft donor, taken from the stem cell graft. The chain links TRBV10-3 to TRBJ2-2; tentatively, D is TRBD1 or TRBD2 (5 bases each). The TCR originated in a human donor who donated a stem cell graft to a child with Wiskott-Aldrich syndrome. The CDR3 region has the DNA TGTGCCATCAGGGTGGGGGAAGCGAACACCGGGGAGCTGTTTTTT. Protein sequence: CAIRVGEANTGELFF.